The T cell receptor beta chain described here comes from a study of cytomegalovirus exposure and HLA in healthy donors. V was pared by 6 bases and J by 4 bases, with 7 bases of the junction left unmatched. The CDR3 has 15 residues. Germline assignment: CDR1 LNHDA and CDR2 SQIVND (reference sequence). Regarding this clone: The antigen is undetermined.

Each donor was healthy, and each was a bone marrow donor. General observations from the study: Cytomegalovirus status, reportedly, was diagnosed with high specificity and sensitivity by the classifier. Several of the most significant clusters appeared, in a later analysis, to be linked to common viral pathogens.

60 Vbeta and 13 Jbeta primers were used in PCR. Only in-frame clones appear in the TCRdb table, and some are missing; sequencing was by immunoSEQ multiplex PCR. The profile shows 200,000 to 250,000 clones, over 80% of them singletons. This receptor was obtained from a boy aged 2 to 10 in good health and CMV-seronegative. Sample: PBMCs. The chain has TRBV19 and TRBJ2-1; the match to TRBD2 covers 9 bases. The CDR3, as DNA: TGTGCCAGTAGACGGGGACTAGCTGGATACAATGAGCAGTTCTTC. Translation: CASRRGLAGYNEQFF.